This T cell receptor (beta chain) was obtained from a study of technical replicates of blood from a few donors (dated by TCRdb to 2016 to 2017). On this clone itself: Its antigen specificity is not known. The record has no base qualities; no much larger clone is one base away.

The library was produced with the immunoSEQ multiplex PCR assay. The immuneACCESS repertoire file appears here via TCRdb, limited to in-frame rearrangements. These files lack a portion of the clones; in checked studies, under half of the deficit traces to unresolved V genes, and the cause of the others is not known. This sample has approximately 79,000 clones in its table, and over 90% of those were observed once. About 0.4% of the sample is held by the ten biggest clonotypes. The CDR3 contains 13 residues, cysteine and phenylalanine counted. The read is trimmed to its CDR3 DNA, 39 bases read in frame from base 1. V is shortened by 6 bases, J by 5 bases, and the region joining them spans 13 bases. Per the germline V gene, MNHEY is the CDR1 and SVGAGI is the CDR2.

The chain is made from TRBV6-5 and TRBJ1-1, and TRBD1 may be the D gene, going by 5 matching bases. Material for sequencing was T cells isolated from PBMCs. This receptor was obtained from a human donor in good health. The DNA reads as follows: TGTGCCAGCAGCGTGTTTAGGGGAACTGAAGCTTTCTTT. The encoded protein is CASSVFRGTEAFF.